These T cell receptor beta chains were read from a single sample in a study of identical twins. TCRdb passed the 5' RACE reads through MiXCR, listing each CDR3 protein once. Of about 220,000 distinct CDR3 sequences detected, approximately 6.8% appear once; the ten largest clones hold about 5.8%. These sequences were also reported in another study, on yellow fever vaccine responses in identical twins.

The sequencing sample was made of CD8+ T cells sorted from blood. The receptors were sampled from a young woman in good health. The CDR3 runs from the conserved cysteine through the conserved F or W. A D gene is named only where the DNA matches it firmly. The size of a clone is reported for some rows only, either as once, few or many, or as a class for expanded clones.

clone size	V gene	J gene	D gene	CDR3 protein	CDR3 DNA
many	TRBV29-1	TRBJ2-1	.	CSVEGFAYNEQFF	TGCAGCGTTGAAGGTTTTGCCTACAATGAGCAGTTCTTC
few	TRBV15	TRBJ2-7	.	CATGRRGPYEQYF	TGTGCCACCGGTCGACGCGGACCCTACGAGCAGTACTTC
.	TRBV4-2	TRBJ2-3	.	CASSLVWGRAHGKDTQYF	TGTGCCAGCAGCCTCGTTTGGGGCAGGGCCCATGGTAAAGATACGCAGTATTTT
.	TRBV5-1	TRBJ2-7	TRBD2	CASSSTSGRIYEQYF	TGCGCCAGCAGCTCGACTAGCGGGAGGATCTACGAGCAGTACTTC
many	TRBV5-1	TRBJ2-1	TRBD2	CASSEAGGPGNEQFF	TGCGCCAGCAGTGAGGCGGGAGGGCCGGGTAATGAGCAGTTCTTC
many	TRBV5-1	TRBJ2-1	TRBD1	CASTTETGPYNEQFF	TGCGCCAGCACTACTGAGACAGGGCCCTACAATGAGCAGTTCTTC
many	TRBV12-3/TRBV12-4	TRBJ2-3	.	CASIPVGSTDTQYF	TGTGCCAGCATCCCGGTAGGGTCAACAGATACGCAGTATTTT
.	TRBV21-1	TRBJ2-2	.	CASSKVPDPNTGELFF	TGTGCCAGCAGCAAAGTTCCGGATCCGAACACCGGGGAGCTGTTTTTT
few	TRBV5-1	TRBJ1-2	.	CASSEGNPRPEGYTF	TGCGCCAGCAGCGAGGGGAACCCACGGCCGGAGGGCTACACCTTC
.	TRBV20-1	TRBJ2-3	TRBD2	CSARPGTSETSTDTQYF	TGCAGTGCTAGACCGGGGACTAGCGAGACTAGCACAGATACGCAGTATTTT
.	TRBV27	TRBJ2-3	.	CASRGWVDDTQYF	TGTGCCAGCAGGGGGTGGGTTGATGATACGCAGTATTTT
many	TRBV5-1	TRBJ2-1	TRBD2	CASSPSGTSVKMEQFF	TGCGCCAGCAGCCCCTCCGGGACTAGCGTGAAAATGGAGCAGTTCTTC
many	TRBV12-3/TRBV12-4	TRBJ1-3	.	CAVRLAPGNTIYF	TGTGCCGTTCGACTCGCACCTGGAAACACCATATATTTT
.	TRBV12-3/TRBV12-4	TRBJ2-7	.	CASSQGWSGEQYF	TGTGCCAGCAGCCAGGGTTGGTCGGGAGAGCAGTACTTC
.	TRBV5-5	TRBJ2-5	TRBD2	CASSHGTSGLETQYF	TGTGCCAGCAGCCACGGGACTAGCGGGCTAGAGACCCAGTACTTC
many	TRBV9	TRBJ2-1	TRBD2	CASSLKAGEADEQFF	TGTGCCAGCAGCCTTAAAGCGGGGGAAGCGGATGAGCAGTTCTTC
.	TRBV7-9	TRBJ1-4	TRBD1	CASSSGTGGTTNEKLFF	TGTGCCAGCAGCTCCGGGACAGGGGGAACAACTAATGAAAAACTGTTTTTT
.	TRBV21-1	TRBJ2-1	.	CASSGGGDWHNEQFF	TGTGCCAGCAGCGGGGGCGGAGACTGGCACAATGAGCAGTTCTTC
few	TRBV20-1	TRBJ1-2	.	CSAFRSSGTEYGYTF	TGCAGTGCTTTCCGATCCTCCGGGACCGAATATGGCTACACCTTC
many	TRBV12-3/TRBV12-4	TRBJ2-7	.	CASSLGETYEQYF	TGCGCCAGCAGCTTGGGAGAGACCTACGAGCAGTACTTC
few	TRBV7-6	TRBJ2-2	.	CASSQTYPGPGNTGELFF	TGTGCCAGCAGTCAAACGTACCCGGGGCCCGGGAACACCGGGGAGCTGTTTTTT